This T cell receptor beta chain is drawn from a study of identical twins listed by TCRdb under 2016. For context, the study as a whole: To test whether fetal clonotypes persist, the study used deep sequencing on TCR alpha and beta repertoires from monozygotic twins, unrelated adults of various ages, and cord blood. To rule out contamination, the twin experiments were replicated at different times with different library preparation protocols. The study at large found these results: Excess twin sharing in beta out-of-frame sequences was weaker because fewer shared sequences lowered the signal-to-noise ratio. Out-of-frame TCR alpha sharing in monozygotic twins was systematically underestimated by recombination models, whereas sharing between unrelated individuals was in agreement with the recombination models. Compared with coincidental sharing between unrelated individuals, out-of-frame TCR alpha sequences shared between twins had an excess of sequences with low generation probability. Zero-insertion analyses could be partly confounded by invariant T cells such as MAIT and iNKT, though diverse VJ usage argued against such confounding for most clonotypes. Fewer insertions were carried by abundant cord blood beta clonotypes, a similar but weaker trend appeared in young adult naive repertoires, and no such trend appeared in memory repertoires. Conclusions relied on cross-sectional statistical analysis, since the same donors could not be followed over many years.

All donors were healthy Caucasians. The twin cohort consisted of three pairs of female monozygotic twins, all aged about 18 to 30 years. CD4+ and CD8+ T cell populations were isolated with positive isolation kits from Invitrogen. The library was produced with 5' RACE. Sequenced on an Illumina HiSeq 2000. A universal primer binding site was added through template switching, and the final cDNA carried a unique molecular identifier so that TCR cDNA molecules could be counted accurately. Specific primers in the conserved constant-segment region were used to synthesize first-strand cDNA for TCR alpha and beta chains. To control for contamination, every cDNA library carried two barcodes: a SMART-Mk sample barcode plus Illumina barcodes. TruSeq adapter sequences along with Illumina sample barcodes were introduced in two successive PCR steps. TCR alpha and beta cDNA libraries were sequenced on the Illumina HiSeq platform with custom primers. In the authors' own workflow: MiGEC processed the raw reads to extract unique molecular identifiers, while MiXCR was used to determine the CDR3 positions. Recombination models were inferred per individual with the repgenHMM and IGoR tools using an EM algorithm. The tcR package in R was used for shared clonotype analysis, with sharing normalized by the product of cloneset sizes. To study raw recombination free of thymic and clonal selection effects, out-of-frame nonproductive sequences were analyzed. Using fastp trimming at Q25 and MiXCR clonotype assembly, TCRdb reanalyzed the public sequencing data and kept in-frame beta chains. Identical CDR3 protein sequences are pooled into one entry, listed with their most common genes and DNA. TCRdb's processing, not the authors' own work, is the source of the V and J calls. In all, the sample holds 400,000 to 650,000 distinct CDR3 sequences, and 20% to 25% of those were seen once. About 0.93% of the sample is in the top ten clones.

This clonotype showed up just a few times. Its target antigen remains unknown. No much larger clone is present one base from it, and per-base qualities are unavailable. Taken from the germline V gene, the CDR1 and CDR2 loops are SGHTA and FQGTGA. Ends trimmed: V by 1 base, J by 4 bases; bases unmatched to a gene: 5. Measured from the cysteine to the phenylalanine, the CDR3 is 15 residues long. Only CDR3 DNA remains: 45 bases, in frame from the first base. The same sample was also used in a study of T cells expressing NK-cell markers. As noted in the second study: Three sorted T-cell subsets (CD3+CD56+NKG2C+, CD3+CD56+NKG2C- and CD3+CD56-NKG2C+) from several donors had their TCR beta-chain repertoires profiled. Among the eight sequenced donors, seven were HCMV-seropositive and one was HCMV-seronegative. In several experiments an anti-gammadeltaTCR antibody was added to restrict sorting to alphabetaTCR-expressing T cells. For over five donors, the dominant CD3+CD56+NKG2C+ clonotypes were among the top 10 CD8+ clonotypes and accounted for roughly 1.0-8% of CD8+ T cells. Those dominant clonotypes were again the most abundant among CD3+CD56-NKG2C+ cells in four donors, at about 25-65%. Whether the expanded NKG2C-expressing T cell clones were specific for HCMV antigens was left unclear. The eight sequenced donors were randomly selected healthy volunteers, three men and five women. HCMV serostatus was determined by detecting HCMV-specific IgG in serum with a commercial ELISA kit. Reads were demultiplexed and grouped by UMI with MIGEC, and clonotypes were assembled and quantified with MiTCR. To exclude erroneous sequences, any TCR cDNA sequence not supported by at least two reads was discarded. The tcR package was used for downstream repertoire analysis, and clonotypes were matched across fractions by CDR3 nucleotide sequence plus V segment. VDJmatch was used to annotate antigen specificity against VDJdb, with one amino acid substitution allowed in CDR3.

This TCR came from a woman aged 18-35 years in good health. Sequencing was done on a sample of CD4+ T cells sorted from blood. The sequence is built from TRBV7-3 and TRBJ1-2; TRBD1 agrees with 8 junctional bases. The DNA is as follows: TGTGCCAGCAGCTTAAACCGAGGACAGGGCTATGGCTACACCTTC. Translated, it gives CASSLNRGQGYGYTF. Extended through the reference TRBV7-3 and TRBJ1-2 proteins, this CDR3 yields the full variable domain: GAGVSQTPSNKVTEKGKYVELRCDPISGHTALYWYRQSLGQGPEFLIYFQGTGAADDSGLPNDRFFAVRPEGSVSTLKIQRTERGDSAVYLCASSLNRGQGYGYTFGSGTRLTVV.